A single T cell receptor (beta chain) is shown here with its context. This sample is part of a study of blood T cell repertoires in COVID-19. About the research overall: The United States, Italy and Spain provided the acute and convalescent COVID-19 samples.

V was trimmed by 1 base and J by 2 bases, leaving 10 bases between them. Germline CDR1 is KGHSH and CDR2 is LQKENI. This CDR3 contains 15 residues. Per the original data handling: Estimation of nucleated cell counts relied on the amplification of reference gene primers. Sequencing was performed with immunoSEQ multiplex PCR; in TCRdb, only in-frame clones are kept and a portion is missing. That table is the source of V, J and clone size, and D and trimming were worked out from the DNA. This table holds approximately 100,000 clones, around 78% found once. Seattle cases were enrolled at active infection and followed longitudinally.

J is TRBJ2-3 and V is TRBV18; D might be TRBD2 (5 bases). This clonotype originated in a man of 80 years or more with COVID-19, enrolled during active disease. Sequencing used peripheral blood. In nucleotides, the CDR3 is TGTGCCAGCTCACCACAAGGACTCGCCACAGATACGCAGTATTTT. Its protein is CASSPQGLATDTQYF.